The clone carrying this T cell receptor (beta chain) was counted at least ten times. Its specificity is not known. Germline CDR1 KGHDR, CDR2 SFDVKD. V lost 7 bases, J lost 3 bases, and 2 bases stayed unmatched. The CDR3 has 13 amino acids. Patients underwent thyroid surgery, and none had received any treatment before it. As handled by the study authors: CDR3 was compared across clinicopathological groups, and the resulting differences were used to build a distant-metastasis classifier for papillary thyroid cancer. Via MiXCR, TCRdb re-called the PCR reads. V and J calls and clone size were set by TCRdb, not the authors. The table has about 27,000 clones, around 16% seen once; the top ten hold about 15%. This record belongs to a study of metastatic and nonmetastatic thyroid tumors. Study details: The comparison covered peripheral blood and tumor or nodule tissue in malignant and benign thyroid patients. Study-wide results and caveats: Benign nodules were reported to have significantly lower TCR beta diversity than malignant thyroid tumors, in blood and tumor.

Source material: blood. The V call is TRBV24-1, the J call TRBJ2-1, with 7 nucleotides matching TRBD2. The TCR sequence derives from a male donor with papillary thyroid cancer or a benign thyroid nodule (not recorded which). Some clones in this sample may be carry-over from other donors' samples. This CDR3 reads CATSSGDYNEQFF. In nucleotides, the CDR3 is TGTGCCACCAGCAGCGGGGACTACAATGAGCAGTTCTTC.